This record concerns one T cell receptor beta chain sequence. Its matching antigen is unknown. This sample is drawn from a study of shared clonotypes between healthy human individuals. The overall study: Donor ages ranged 18 to 49 years: a couple of women, a few men. Study results and limitations: Four donors shared approximately 5% of their naive CD4 clonotypes.

Naive CD8 isolation took CD45RO-negative cells positively selected for CCR7 and excluded terminally differentiated effector memory CD45RA+ cells. With 5 bases clipped from V and 4 bases from J, the junction kept 2 bases outside the gene matches. CDR1 PRHDT and CDR2 FYEKMQ come from the germline V gene (reference sequence). The CDR3 loop spans 15 amino acids. Deep-level assay runs were performed. Here immunoSEQ multiplex PCR was the method, and the copy in TCRdb shows in-frame clones only, minus some. The sample records around 640,000 clones, approximately 96% being singletons. The V call is TRBV13, the J call TRBJ2-1, with 13 positions matching TRBD2. Sequencing was done on a sample of naive CD8+ T cells sorted from blood. The sequence was obtained from a woman aged 25 to 39 in good health. The CDR3 reads CASSQGLAGYNEQFF. As DNA, the CDR3 is TGTGCCAGCAGCCAGGGACTAGCGGGATACAATGAGCAGTTCTTC.